These T cell receptor beta chains were read from a single sample in a study of CD8 T cells in Susac syndrome. TCRdb ran MiXCR on the immunoSEQ multiplex PCR reads and lists one entry per CDR3 protein. The sample yields some 110,000 distinct CDR3 sequences, roughly 95% seen once. Sequencing was done on a sample of CD4+ T cells from PBMCs. These receptor sequences come from a human donor with Susac syndrome. Each CDR3 is given with its conserved first and last residue. A D gene is named only where the DNA matches it firmly. Expanded clones are given a class, and other clones once, few, many or no size at all.

abundance	v_gene	j_gene	d_gene	CDR3nt	CDR3aa
-	TRBV25-1	TRBJ2-1	-	TGTGCCAGCAGTGAATCTAGGGGACCCTACAATGAGCAGTTCTTC	CASSESRGPYNEQFF
-	TRBV29-1	TRBJ1-1	-	TGCAGCGTTAGTATAGGGCCGAGGGGGACTGAAGCTTTCTTT	CSVSIGPRGTEAFF
-	TRBV12-3/TRBV12-4	TRBJ2-7	-	TGTGCCAGCAGATTCACCGGGACTTTCGAGCAGTACTTC	CASRFTGTFEQYF
-	TRBV28	TRBJ2-7	-	TGTGCCAGCAGCAAGACAGACTACGAGCAGTACTTC	CASSKTDYEQYF
-	TRBV2	TRBJ2-3	TRBD2	TGTGCCAGCAGCGCGGGACTAGCGGAAAGAGGAGGAGATACGCAGTATTTT	CASSAGLAERGGDTQYF
-	TRBV12-3/TRBV12-4	TRBJ2-1	TRBD2	TGTGCCAGTCGACTAGCGGGTGGAAATGAGCAGTTCTTC	CASRLAGGNEQFF
-	TRBV29-1	TRBJ2-7	-	TGCAGCGTTGGAGGGGATCGGTCCTACGAGCAGTACTTC	CSVGGDRSYEQYF
-	TRBV29-1	TRBJ1-2	-	TGCAGCGTTGCCCCTTTGAGGTCCTATGGCTACACCTTC	CSVAPLRSYGYTF
-	TRBV20-1	TRBJ2-3	TRBD1	TGCAGTGCTAGTCAACAGGGGTTTTTTGGACATACGCAGTATTTT	CSASQQGFFGHTQYF
-	TRBV29-1	TRBJ2-2	-	TGCAGCGTGCAGGGCACCGGGGAGCTGTTTTTT	CSVQGTGELFF
-	TRBV20-1	TRBJ2-3	-	TGCAGTGCTAGGCGGGGCCCGCAAGCGGATACGCAGTATTTT	CSARRGPQADTQYF
once	TRBV9	TRBJ1-2	-	TGTGCCAGCAGCGTAGTTGGAGGGGGTTACTATGGCTACACCTTC	CASSVVGGGYYGYTF
once	TRBV11-2	TRBJ2-7	TRBD1	TGTGCCAGCAGACCGGCGGGACAGGGCCTCTACGAGCAGTACTTC	CASRPAGQGLYEQYF
-	TRBV7-9	TRBJ2-5	TRBD2	TGTGCCAGCAGCGTCACTAGCGATGAGACCCAGTACTTC	CASSVTSDETQYF
-	TRBV29-1	TRBJ2-1	TRBD2	TGCAGCATGGGACTAGCGGGAGTGGGTGAGCAGTTCTTC	CSMGLAGVGEQFF
-	TRBV20-1	TRBJ2-1	-	TGCAGTGCTAGAGATCTGGGGGAGGCCCTCGGCAATGAGCAGTTCTTC	CSARDLGEALGNEQFF
-	TRBV29-1	TRBJ1-2	TRBD1	TGCAGCGTTGAAGATTTGGGACAGGAGGGGACCTTC	CSVEDLGQEGTF
-	TRBV9	TRBJ2-1	-	TGTGCCAGCAGCGTAGCTCCACCCGAGCAGTTCTTC	CASSVAPPEQFF
-	TRBV12-3/TRBV12-4	TRBJ2-7	TRBD1	TGTGCCAGTCAGGCCGGGACAGGGGGTCTTTCCGAGCAGTACTTC	CASQAGTGGLSEQYF
-	TRBV13	TRBJ1-5	-	TGTGCCAGCAGCCATTTTGGACAGCCCCAGCATTTT	CASSHFGQPQHF
-	TRBV9	TRBJ2-2	-	TGTGCCAGCAGCGTAGACAGCCCGAACACCGGGGAGCTGTTTTTT	CASSVDSPNTGELFF
-	TRBV5-4	TRBJ2-7	TRBD1	TGTGCCAGCAGCTCAGGTGGGACAGCCCACGGGCAGTACTTC	CASSSGGTAHGQYF
-	TRBV27	TRBJ1-2	-	TGTGCCAGCAGTTTAGGGGACCGGGACATCTATGGCTACACCTTC	CASSLGDRDIYGYTF
-	TRBV20-1	TRBJ1-1	-	TGCAGTGCCAAACAGGGAGGGCCTAACACTGAAGCTTTCTTT	CSAKQGGPNTEAFF
once	TRBV5-6	TRBJ1-2	-	TGTGCCAGCAGTCCGGAACGGGGGACTCCCGATGGCTACACCTTC	CASSPERGTPDGYTF
-	TRBV10-3	TRBJ2-3	TRBD2	TGTGCCATCAGCGGACTAGCGGGAGGAGATACGCAGTATTTT	CAISGLAGGDTQYF
-	TRBV9	TRBJ2-3	-	TGTGCCAGCACCCGGGGAGCCGGGGATACGCAGTATTTT	CASTRGAGDTQYF
-	TRBV6-5	TRBJ2-1	-	TGTGCCAGCATGGGGCGGGACAATGAGCAGTTCTTC	CASMGRDNEQFF
-	TRBV28	TRBJ2-4	-	TGTGCCAGCAGTGAACAGAACATTCAGTACTTC	CASSEQNIQYF
-	TRBV29-1	TRBJ2-7	-	TGCAGCGTTGGGCGTGGGGTCGACGAGCAGTACTTC	CSVGRGVDEQYF
-	TRBV18	TRBJ1-5	TRBD1	TGTGCCAGCTCAGGGACAGATCAGCCCCAGCATTTT	CASSGTDQPQHF
-	TRBV7-9	TRBJ2-4	-	TGTGCCAGCAGCTTCGGGAGAGCCAAAAACATTCAGTACTTC	CASSFGRAKNIQYF
once	TRBV6-5	TRBJ2-5	-	TGTGCCAGCAGCCCTAGAGAGGGAATCGAGACCCAGTACTTC	CASSPREGIETQYF
-	TRBV7-9	TRBJ2-2	-	TGTGCCAGCAGCCCTGCGCAGCCTTCCCGGGAGCTGTTTTTT	CASSPAQPSRELFF
-	TRBV5-5	TRBJ2-1	TRBD2	TGTGCCAGCAGCGGCGGGGGGACGGTGAGGAATGGTGAGCAGTTCTTC	CASSGGGTVRNGEQFF
-	TRBV9	TRBJ2-5	-	TGTGCCAGCAGCGTAGGTTCAGGGTTTAAAGAGACCCAGTACTTC	CASSVGSGFKETQYF
few	TRBV12-3/TRBV12-4	TRBJ2-1	-	TGTGCCAGCAGTCAAAGGGGATACAATGAGCAGTTCTTC	CASSQRGYNEQFF
-	TRBV9	TRBJ2-5	TRBD2	TGTGCCAGCAGCGGGTTAGGGGCTAGCGGGAGTTGGGAGACCCAGTACTTC	CASSGLGASGSWETQYF
-	TRBV29-1	TRBJ1-2	TRBD1	TGCAGCGTAATTACAGGGGGCAATGGCTACACCTTC	CSVITGGNGYTF
-	TRBV5-1	TRBJ2-1	TRBD2	TGCGCCAGCAGTGAGGGAGGGAGAGTATACAATGAGCAGTTCTTC	CASSEGGRVYNEQFF
-	TRBV12-3/TRBV12-4	TRBJ2-7	TRBD1	TGTGCCAGCAGTTTCCAGACAGGGGGAAGATACGAGCAGTACTTC	CASSFQTGGRYEQYF
-	TRBV5-6	TRBJ2-1	TRBD2	TGTGCCAGCAGTTCATTAGCGGGAAGTGAGCAGTTCTTC	CASSSLAGSEQFF
once	TRBV5-4	TRBJ1-1	-	TGTGCCAGCAGCTCAGACAGTGAAGCTTTCTTT	CASSSDSEAFF
-	TRBV6-5	TRBJ1-1	-	TGTGCCAGCACCCACCGGGACACTAACACTGAAGCTTTCTTT	CASTHRDTNTEAFF
-	TRBV5-4	TRBJ1-2	-	TGTGCCAGCAGCCCCGGCGGACGTAACTATGGCTACACCTTC	CASSPGGRNYGYTF
-	TRBV2	TRBJ2-5	TRBD2	TGTGCCAGCAGTGAAGTACTAGCGGGAGCTGGAAGAGAGACCCAGTACTTC	CASSEVLAGAGRETQYF
-	TRBV7-9	TRBJ2-7	TRBD2	TGTGCCAGCAACTATAACGGGGGAGGGGCCTACGAGCAGTACTTC	CASNYNGGGAYEQYF
-	TRBV18	TRBJ1-5	-	TGTGCCAGCTCATCCAGCAGCAATCAGCCCCAGCATTTT	CASSSSSNQPQHF
-	TRBV20-1	TRBJ2-1	TRBD2	TGCAGTGCTGGGCTAGCGGGACCCAATGAGCAGTTCTTC	CSAGLAGPNEQFF
-	TRBV12-3/TRBV12-4	TRBJ1-2	-	TGTGCCAGCAGTTTAGGGGAGGTTGGCTACACCTTC	CASSLGEVGYTF
-	TRBV15	TRBJ1-3	-	TGTGCCACCAGCAGAGGGGCGGGCTCTGGAAACACCATATATTTT	CATSRGAGSGNTIYF
-	TRBV5-6	TRBJ2-2	TRBD1	TGTGCCAGCAGCCAGGACAGGAGCACCGGGGAGCTGTTTTTT	CASSQDRSTGELFF
-	TRBV29-1	TRBJ1-2	-	TGCAGCGTCCAAAGGGACGAGGTTCTGACGGGGGGCTACACCTTC	CSVQRDEVLTGGYTF
-	TRBV12-3/TRBV12-4	TRBJ1-1	-	TGTGCCAGCAGTCCCTATGGACTAGGAGGAGCTTTCTTT	CASSPYGLGGAFF
once	TRBV2	TRBJ2-5	TRBD1	TGTGCCAGCAGGGCTACTACCGGGGACAGGGTTCGGACCCAGTACTTC	CASRATTGDRVRTQYF
-	TRBV7-6	TRBJ2-3	-	TGTGCCAGCAGCTTTACGGCAGATACGCAGTATTTT	CASSFTADTQYF
-	TRBV3-1	TRBJ2-5	-	TGTGCCAGCAGCCGGACCGAGGAAAAGACCCAGTACTTC	CASSRTEEKTQYF
-	TRBV7-9	TRBJ2-3	TRBD1	TGTGCCAGCAGCCAACAGGGGGCCAAAGGTGATACGCAGTATTTT	CASSQQGAKGDTQYF
-	TRBV29-1	TRBJ2-3	-	TGCAGCGTTGAACAGCTCACAGATACGCAGTATTTT	CSVEQLTDTQYF
-	TRBV29-1	TRBJ1-5	-	TGCAGCGTCGGGTGGGAAAGCAATCAGCCCCAGCATTTT	CSVGWESNQPQHF